This T cell receptor (beta chain) was sequenced during a study of shared clonotypes between healthy human individuals. Overall study results and limits: It was observed that roughly 5.1% of naive CD4 clonotypes were shared across four donors. Naive subsets generally exceeded memory subsets in estimated richness.

Profiled with immunoSEQ multiplex PCR; TCRdb holds only in-frame clones, not every one. The data contain a few million clones, approximately 96% of them seen just once; the ten biggest clones take up approximately 0.13%. Details on this clone: Antigen specificity is unknown.

J gave up 7 bases and V 3 bases, and 5 bases lay outside the gene matches. CDR1 and CDR2 from the germline V gene are SEHNR and FQNEAQ (reference sequence). The CDR3 runs to 14 residues. Sequences were obtained from naive CD4+ T cells sorted from blood. Subset defined: CD45RA+ positively selected. The chain uses TRBV7-9 and TRBJ2-2; 7 positions agree with TRBD1. The sequence derives from a young man in good health. CDR3 residues: CASSLDRSNGELFF. Here the CDR3 DNA reads TGTGCCAGCAGCTTGGACAGGTCTAACGGGGAGCTGTTTTTT.